One and the same sample provided the 3 T cell receptor beta chains below, sequenced in a study of OX40 agonist ivuxolimab in advanced cancers. Sequencing was performed with immunoSEQ multiplex PCR; in TCRdb, only in-frame clones are kept and a portion is missing. In the table there are fewer than 85,000 clones, around four fifths of which are singletons. Sequences were derived from CD4+ or CD8+ T cells sorted from blood, sampled in a trial of the OX40 agonist ivuxolimab. The receptors come from an adult with an advanced solid tumor such as melanoma, head and neck, liver or kidney cancer.

V is TRBV7-2 and J is TRBJ2-1; the D gene is possibly TRBD1 (6 bases). Trimming took 1 base from V and 9 from J, leaving 16 bases between them. Germline V lookup: CDR1 SGHTA, CDR2 FQGNSA. The CDR3 loop spans 15 amino acids. This CDR3 reads CASSLVPLGAVEQFF. Written as DNA, the CDR3 is TGTGCCAGCAGCTTAGTTCCCCTGGGGGCCGTTGAGCAGTTCTTC. The full variable domain, with the rest looked up from reference TRBV7-2 and TRBJ2-1, is GAGVSQSPSNKVTEKGKDVELRCDPISGHTALYWYRQSLGQGLEFLIYFQGNSAPDKSGLPSDRFSAERTGGSVSTLTIQRTQQEDSAVYLCASSLVPLGAVEQFFGPGTRLTVL.

This sequence joins TRBV7-9 and TRBJ2-7; possibly TRBD1 for D (5 bases). The CDR3 consists of 13 residues. V was pared by 0 bases and J by 3 bases, with 6 bases between. Germline loops: CDR1 SEHNR, CDR2 FQNEAQ (reference sequence). CDR3 nucleotides: TGTGCCAGCAGCTTAGCAGGGGTCTACGAGCAGTACTTC. This translates into CASSLAGVYEQYF.

The rearrangement uses TRBV27 and TRBJ1-1; 10 bases are shared with TRBD1. With 5 bases clipped from V and 6 bases from J, the junction kept 9 bases outside the gene matches. The CDR3 spans 15 residues. CDR1 and CDR2 from the germline V gene are MNHEY and SMNVEV (reference sequence). The CDR3 sequence is CASSPHGTGDPEAFF. The CDR3 coding sequence is TGTGCCAGCAGTCCGCATGGGACAGGGGACCCTGAAGCTTTCTTT.